This T cell receptor (beta chain) was recovered during a study of blood T cells in healthy people across ages. This clonotype was detected only a few times. Its matching antigen is unknown. Study observations and caveats: The long-lived group displayed more naive CD4+ cells, plus higher diversity, than the aged donors did. When one million T cells were used, diversity estimates were thought to be underestimates. In the absence of known donor CMV status, changes in expanded clonotypes were possibly confounded.

Then a second PCR, running about 6 to 12 cycles, was carried out with a sample-barcoded 5' primer and a J-beta primer mix. Every sample produced at least 3 million CDR3-containing paired-end reads. TCRdb re-analysed the 5' RACE reads in MiXCR, keeping a single row per CDR3 protein. The data hold more than 650,000 distinct CDR3 sequences, with 22% observed a single time. This CDR3 spans 15 amino acids. Germline-derived CDR1 and CDR2 are LNHNV and YYDKDF (reference sequence). V was clipped by 0 bases and J by 4 bases, with 12 bases between them. The source of this sequence is a man aged 65 to 85 in good health. The rearrangement links TRBV15 to TRBJ1-2, with D perhaps TRBD1 (5 bases). Sequenced: blood. This CDR3 reads CATSRDLRGLYGYTF. Written as DNA, the CDR3 is TGTGCCACCAGCAGAGATCTCCGGGGACTCTATGGCTACACCTTC.